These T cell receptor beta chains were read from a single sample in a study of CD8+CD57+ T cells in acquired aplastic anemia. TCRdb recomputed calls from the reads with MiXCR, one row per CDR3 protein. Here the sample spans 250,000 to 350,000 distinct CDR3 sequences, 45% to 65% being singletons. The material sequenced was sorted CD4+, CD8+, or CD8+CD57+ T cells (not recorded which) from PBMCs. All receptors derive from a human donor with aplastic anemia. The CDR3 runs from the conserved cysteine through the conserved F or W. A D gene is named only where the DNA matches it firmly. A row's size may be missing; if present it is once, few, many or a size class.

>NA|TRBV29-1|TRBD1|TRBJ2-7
TGCAGCGCCGAGACAGGGGCCGAGCAGTACTTC
CSAETGAEQYF
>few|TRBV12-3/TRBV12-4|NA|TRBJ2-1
TGTGCCAGCAGACAGCTCAATGAGCAGTTCTTC
CASRQLNEQFF
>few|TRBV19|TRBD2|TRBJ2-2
TGTGCCAGTAACAGCGGGAGGGGAGCCGGGGAGCTGTTTTTT
CASNSGRGAGELFF
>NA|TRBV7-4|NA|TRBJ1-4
TGTGCCAGCAGCTTAGAGACAGCGGGGAGTGAAAAACTGTTTTTT
CASSLETAGSEKLFF
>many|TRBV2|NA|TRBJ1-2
TGTGCCAGCACGACAGCGATGTATGGCTACACCTTC
CASTTAMYGYTF
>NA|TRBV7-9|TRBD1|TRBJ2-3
TGTGCAGCACAGGGGCTTGCCGATACGCAGTATTTT
CAAQGLADTQYF
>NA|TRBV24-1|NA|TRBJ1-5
TGTGCCACCAGTGATTCTAGGACCGCGGTTGAGCCCCAGCATTTT
CATSDSRTAVEPQHF
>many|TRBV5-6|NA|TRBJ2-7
TGTGCCAGCAGCTTGGCTTTCGACGAGCAGTACTTC
CASSLAFDEQYF
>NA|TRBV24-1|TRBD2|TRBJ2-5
TGTGCCACCAGTGATTCCGGACTAGCGGGCCAACAAGAGACCCAGTACTTC
CATSDSGLAGQQETQYF
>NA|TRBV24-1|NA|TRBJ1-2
TGTGCCACCAGTAACTACGATAACTATGGCTACACCTTC
CATSNYDNYGYTF
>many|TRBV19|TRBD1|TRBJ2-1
TGTGCCAGTAGCTTCTCGTTGGACAGGTTCAATGAGCAGTTCTTC
CASSFSLDRFNEQFF
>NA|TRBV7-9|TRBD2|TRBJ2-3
TGTGCCAGCAGCTTACTTCGTGTCTTCGCTAGCGGGGGGGATACGCAGTATTTT
CASSLLRVFASGGDTQYF
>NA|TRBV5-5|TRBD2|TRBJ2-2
TGTGCCAGCAGTGGCGGGGGAACGAACACCGGGGAGCTGTTTTTT
CASSGGGTNTGELFF
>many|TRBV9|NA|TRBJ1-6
TGTGCCAGCAGCACAGCAGCGGCTGGTTCACCCCTCCACTTT
CASSTAAAGSPLHF
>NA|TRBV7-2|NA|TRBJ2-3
TGTGCCAGCAGCTTACAGGCGGGGAACACAGATACGCAGTATTTT
CASSLQAGNTDTQYF
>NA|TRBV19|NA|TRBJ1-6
TGTGCCAGTCAGACCATACCCGACTCACCCCTCCACTTT
CASQTIPDSPLHF
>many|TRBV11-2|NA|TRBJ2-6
TGTGCCAGCAGTTCGTTAAGACAGAGCTTGCGGTCTGGGGCCAACGTCCTGACTTTC
CASSSLRQSLRSGANVLTF
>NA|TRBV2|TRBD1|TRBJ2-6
TGTGCCAGAAACCTTAGGGACAGGGGGCTGTGCTCTGGGGCCAACGTCCTGACTTTC
CARNLRDRGLCSGANVLTF
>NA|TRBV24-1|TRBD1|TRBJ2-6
TGTGCCACCAGTGACCAGACAGGGCTCACTGGGGCCAACGTCCTGACTTTC
CATSDQTGLTGANVLTF
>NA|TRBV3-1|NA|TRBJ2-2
TGTGCCAGCAGCCGGGGGCTATTGACCACCGGGGAGCTGTTTTTT
CASSRGLLTTGELFF
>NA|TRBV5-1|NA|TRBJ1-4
TGCGCCAGCAGCTTGGAGGGTATGATGTATGAAAAACTGTTTTTT
CASSLEGMMYEKLFF
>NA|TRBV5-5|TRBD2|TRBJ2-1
TGCGCCAGCAGCAAAGGGACTAGCGGGAGGGCCAGCTCCTACAATGAGCAGTTCTTC
CASSKGTSGRASSYNEQFF
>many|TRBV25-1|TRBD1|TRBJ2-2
TGTGCCAGCAGTGCCTCCCCCGGGACAGGGGACACCGGGGAGCTGTTTTTT
CASSASPGTGDTGELFF
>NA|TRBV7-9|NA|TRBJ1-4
TGTGCCAGCAGCTTAGAGGCCATTAGTGGAAAACTGTTTTTT
CASSLEAISGKLFF
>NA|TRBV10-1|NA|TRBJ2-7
TGCGGCAGCAGTGAGGGCAGGGGATACGAGCAGTACTTC
CGSSEGRGYEQYF
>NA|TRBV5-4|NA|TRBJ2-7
TGTGCCAGCAGCTCCAGGGGGGCAGGTGGGTCGGGTTACGAGCAGTACTTC
CASSSRGAGGSGYEQYF
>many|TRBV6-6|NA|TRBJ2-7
TGTGCCAGCAGTGGCCGAGCCTACGAGCAGTACTTC
CASSGRAYEQYF
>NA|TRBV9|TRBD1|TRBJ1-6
TGTGCCAGCAGCGCCCGGGACAGGGTGGTTTCACCCCTCCACTTT
CASSARDRVVSPLHF
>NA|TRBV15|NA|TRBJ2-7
TGTGCCACCAGCAGACACCACCGGGAAACCGAGCAGTACTTC
CATSRHHRETEQYF
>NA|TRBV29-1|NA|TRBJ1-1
TGCAGCGTGGACCCATACACTGAAGCTTTCTTT
CSVDPYTEAFF
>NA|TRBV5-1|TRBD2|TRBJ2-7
TGCGCCAGCAGCTCGACTAGCGGGGCGTACGAGCAGTACTTC
CASSSTSGAYEQYF
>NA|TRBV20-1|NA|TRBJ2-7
TGCAGTGCTAACCGGGGCCCGGAGCAGTACTTC
CSANRGPEQYF
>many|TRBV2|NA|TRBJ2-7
TGTGCCAGCAGTAGCAGGCTGTTGACCTACGAGCAGTACTTC
CASSSRLLTYEQYF
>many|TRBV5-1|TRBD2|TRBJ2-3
TGCGCCAGCAGCTTGGGGCGGGGGTACACAGATACGCAGTATTTT
CASSLGRGYTDTQYF
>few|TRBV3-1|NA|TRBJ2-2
TGTGCCAGCAGCCACAGGGTTGGCAACACCGGGGAGCTGTTTTTT
CASSHRVGNTGELFF
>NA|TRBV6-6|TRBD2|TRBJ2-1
TGTGCCAGCAGGCCGGGACTAGCGGTAGGGGACGAGCAGTTCTTC
CASRPGLAVGDEQFF
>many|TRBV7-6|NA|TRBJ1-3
TGTGCCAGCAGCGTCACGGGGCTTGGCACCATATATTTT
CASSVTGLGTIYF
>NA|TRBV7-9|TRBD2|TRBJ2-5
TGTGCCAGCAGCCCTCCCGGGACTAGCGGGAGCGGGAAGACCCAGTACTTC
CASSPPGTSGSGKTQYF
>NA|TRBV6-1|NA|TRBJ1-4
TGTGCCACCCAAGGGGCAGTTCAGGATAGTTCTGAAAAACTGTTTTTT
CATQGAVQDSSEKLFF
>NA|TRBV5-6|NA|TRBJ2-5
TGTGCCAGCAGTGTTTTGCAGCAAGAGACCCAGTACTTC
CASSVLQQETQYF
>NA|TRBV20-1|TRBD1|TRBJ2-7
TGCAGTGCCCTAGGGGGCGCAGGGTCCACCTACGAGCAGTACTTC
CSALGGAGSTYEQYF
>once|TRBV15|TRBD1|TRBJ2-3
TGTGCCACCAGCAGGCAGGACAGGGTGTTCACAGATACGCAGTATTTT
CATSRQDRVFTDTQYF